The 26 T cell receptor beta chains below were found in one sample sequenced in a study of monozygotic twins with inflammatory bowel disease. One entry per CDR3 protein, without DNA, is what TCRdb gives after re-calling the 5' RACE reads. Its listing shows approximately 400,000 distinct CDR3 sequences. Material for sequencing was blood. All receptors come from a human donor with ulcerative colitis or Crohn's disease, or a healthy co-twin of an affected twin (not recorded which).

The V call is TRBV9, the J call TRBJ1-6. This CDR3 has 14 amino acids. CDR1 and CDR2 (germline): SGDLS, YYNGEE. CDR3 region: CASSPGGVGSPLHF.

The chain couples TRBV5-1 to TRBJ2-2; as DNA is missing, the TRBD1 call by TCRdb cannot be tested. In germline, CDR1 is SGHRS, CDR2 YFSETQ. This CDR3 region has 15 residues. The CDR3 sequence is CARSGGQPNTGELFF.

J is TRBJ1-6 and V is TRBV6-1; lacking DNA, the TRBD1 call made by TCRdb goes unchecked. Looked up from germline, CDR1 is MNHNS and CDR2 is SASEGT. There are 14 residues in the CDR3. CDR3 region: CASTLGQTHSPLHF.

The chain uses TRBV2 and TRBJ2-5; with no DNA, the TCRdb D assignment of TRBD2 cannot be verified. Germline V CDR1 and CDR2: SNHLY, FYNNEI. CDR3 size: 15 residues. The CDR3 loop reads CASSEMSLAEETQYF.

This chain uses TRBV5-4 with TRBJ1-2. The CDR3 covers 12 residues. Germline V gives CDR1 SGHNT, CDR2 YYREEE (reference sequence). The CDR3 spells CASSSDFYGYTF.

The CDR3 loop is CASSPHGTANEQFF. The V gene is TRBV7-2, the J gene TRBJ2-1; TCRdb designates TRBD1, a call that cannot be tested without DNA. Germline assignment: CDR1 SGHTA and CDR2 FQGNSA. The CDR3 consists of 14 residues.

The gene calls are TRBV6-2 or TRBV6-3 and TRBJ2-7. Germline V lookup: CDR1 MNHEY, CDR2 SVGEGT. The CDR3 has 16 residues. The CDR3 is CASSYSMKVGSYEQYF.

The chain employs TRBV4-1 and TRBJ1-1; TCRdb selects TRBD1, and the lack of DNA leaves this call unchecked. CDR3 size: 15 residues. CDR1 is MGHRA, CDR2 YSYEKL, per germline. The CDR3 is CASSQPQGVRTEAFF.

V and J are TRBV29-1 and TRBJ2-2; TCRdb selects TRBD1, and the lack of DNA leaves this call unchecked. CDR1 and CDR2 (germline): SQVTM, ANQGSEA. CDR3 length: 12 amino acids. The CDR3 here is CSASTGAGELFF.

The chain recombines TRBV27 with TRBJ2-7. The germline V gene encodes CDR1 MNHEY and CDR2 SMNVEV (reference sequence). CDR3 length equals 12 residues. CDR3 sequence reads: CASSQNSYEQYF.

V is TRBV12-3 or TRBV12-4 and J is TRBJ1-6; TCRdb's D call, TRBD1, is unchecked because there is no DNA. The CDR3 covers 14 residues. The CDR3 spells CASTWTGGLAPLHF.

This chain connects TRBV5-1 to TRBJ2-6. The CDR3 spans 15 residues. CDR1 is SGHRS and CDR2 is YFSETQ in the germline V gene. CDR3 amino acids: CASSSGLSGANVLTF.

The rearrangement uses TRBV6-1 and TRBJ1-1. CDR1 MNHNS and CDR2 SASEGT come from the germline V gene. This CDR3 has 16 residues. CDR3 sequence reads: CASNTYRGLQNAEAFF.

The rearrangement uses TRBV11-1 and TRBJ2-3; the D call of TRBD1 rests on TCRdb alone, since no DNA is present to check it. The germline V gene encodes CDR1 SGHAT and CDR2 FQDESV (reference sequence). This CDR3 comprises 17 residues. CDR3 region: CASSRRTGIMTGDTQYF.

The J gene is TRBJ2-5, the V gene TRBV30. The germline CDR1 and CDR2 sequences are GTSNPN and SVGIG (reference sequence). The CDR3 totals 14 residues. CDR3 region: CAWRPAPSQETQYF.

The rearrangement links TRBV6-2 or TRBV6-3 to TRBJ2-3. Germline V gene data show CDR1 as MNHEY and CDR2 as SVGEGT. This CDR3 is built from 15 residues. CDR3 loop: CASSYSASQPDTQYF.

The chain links TRBV3-1 to TRBJ2-3; checking the TCRdb D call of TRBD1 is not possible without DNA. The CDR3 totals 17 residues. Germline-derived CDR1 and CDR2 are LGHDT and YNNKEL (reference sequence). This CDR3 reads CASSQDLLGVRTDTQYF.

This chain links TRBV9 with TRBJ1-1; TCRdb names TRBD1, which stays unverified in the absence of DNA. CDR1 SGDLS and CDR2 YYNGEE come from the germline V gene. The CDR3 is 14 residues long. CDR3 protein: CASSVAQGGTEAFF.

This chain joins TRBV5-1 and TRBJ2-4; TCRdb's assignment of TRBD1 cannot be checked, as there is no DNA. The CDR3 has 17 amino acids. CDR1 is SGHRS, CDR2 YFSETQ, per germline. CDR3 in amino acids: CASSLGMGAIAKNIQYF.

The chain recombines TRBV18 with TRBJ1-5. Germline V gene data show CDR1 as KGHSH and CDR2 as LQKENI. The CDR3 contains 14 residues. This CDR3 reads CASSPDISNQPQHF. Full variable domain (remainder filled in from reference TRBV18 and TRBJ1-5): NAGVMQNPRHLVRRRGQEARLRCSPMKGHSHVYWYRQLPEEGLKFMVYLQKENIIDESGMPKERFSAEFPKEGPSILRIQQVVRGDSAAYFCASSPDISNQPQHFGDGTRLSIL.

The chain is built from TRBV9 and TRBJ2-1; there is no DNA to check the TCRdb D call of TRBD2. This CDR3 comprises 15 residues. Per the germline V gene, CDR1 is SGDLS and CDR2 is YYNGEE. The CDR3 loop is CASSVNSGSYNEQFF.

The chain is built from TRBV18 and TRBJ2-2; TCRdb names TRBD1, which stays unverified in the absence of DNA. The CDR3 consists of 16 residues. CDR1 KGHSH and CDR2 LQKENI come from the germline V gene. The CDR3: CASSTGQGVITGELFF.

The J gene is TRBJ1-2, the V gene TRBV19. The CDR3 is 16 residues long. CDR1 LNHDA and CDR2 SQIVND come from the germline V gene (reference sequence). CDR3 amino acids: CATRDVGGPYRQGYTF.

The genes are TRBV11-2 and TRBJ2-2; TCRdb designates TRBD2, a call that cannot be tested without DNA. This CDR3 comprises 15 residues. Per germline, CDR1 SGHAT and CDR2 FQNNGV. The CDR3 loop is CASSLVKGATGELFF. The whole variable domain, filled in from reference TRBV11-2 and TRBJ2-2, reads EAGVAQSPRYKIIEKRQSVAFWCNPISGHATLYWYQQILGQGPKLLIQFQNNGVVDDSQLPKDRFSAERLKGVDSTLKIQPAKLEDSAVYLCASSLVKGATGELFFGEGSRLTVL.

V usage is TRBV7-2 and J usage is TRBJ2-7; as DNA is missing, the TRBD1 call by TCRdb cannot be tested. The CDR3 is made up of 15 amino acids. Germline V gene data show CDR1 as SGHTA and CDR2 as FQGNSA. Here the CDR3 reads CASSLAAGQDYEQYF. The full variable domain, in which reference TRBV7-2 and TRBJ2-7 provide the parts outside the CDR3, is GAGVSQSPSNKVTEKGKDVELRCDPISGHTALYWYRQSLGQGLEFLIYFQGNSAPDKSGLPSDRFSAERTGGSVSTLTIQRTQQEDSAVYLCASSLAAGQDYEQYFGPGTRLTVT.

The rearrangement uses TRBV5-1 and TRBJ2-3. Per the germline V gene, CDR1 is SGHRS and CDR2 is YFSETQ. The CDR3 loop spans 15 amino acids. The CDR3: CASSLAPTGTDTQYF.